Shown below are 17 T cell receptor beta chains from a single sample sequenced in a study of memory CD4+ T cells and cytomegalovirus serostatus. The sort gate was single viable CD3+CD4+CD8-CD45RO+ cells for memory CD4+ T cells. The repertoire was sequenced with immunoSEQ multiplex PCR; TCRdb's copy has only in-frame clones and lacks some. Of about 96,000 clones listed, under 90% were seen once; the top ten hold 3.6%. Source material: memory CD4+ T cells from blood. Every receptor here comes from an adult in good health and CMV-seropositive.

This clone was recorded only once. The chain recombines TRBV6-4 with TRBJ2-7; 7 bases align to TRBD1. This CDR3 is built from 18 residues. V was clipped by 5 bases and J by 4 bases; unmatched bases: 20. The germline V gene encodes CDR1 MRHNA and CDR2 SNTAGT. CDR3 DNA sequence: TGTGCCAGCAGTCAGGGGGAACCCCGATCGGGATGGGCGTACGAGCAGTACTTC. Encoded protein: CASSQGEPRSGWAYEQYF.

As to this clone: Lacking the conserved final phenylalanine or tryptophan, this CDR3 likely reflects a read error. The DNA is omitted, as the CDR3 cannot be located on it reliably, and the CDR3 follows TCRdb's listing. The rearrangement joins TRBV2 to TRBJ2-7; TRBD1, the table's D call, was not compared with the DNA. CDR1 and CDR2 from the germline V gene are SNHLY and FYNNEI. Ends included, the CDR3 has 13 residues. CDR3 loop: CASSEASAGRTIH.

CDR3 sequence: CASRSLWAGGSYEQYF. The CDR3 DNA is TGTGCCAGCAGGTCCCTTTGGGCAGGGGGCTCCTACGAGCAGTACTTC. The V call is TRBV28, the J call TRBJ2-7, with 7 bases matching TRBD1. V shed 6 bases and J 0 bases; nucleotides not matched to a gene: 11. Looked up from germline, CDR1 is MDHEN and CDR2 is SYDVKM. The CDR3 has 16 amino acids.

The chain couples TRBV10-2 to TRBJ2-3; 7 bases are shared with TRBD2. V lost 3 bases to trimming and J lost 2 bases; unmatched junction nucleotides: 8. The CDR3 has 16 amino acids. The germline gives CDR1 WSHSY, CDR2 SAAADI. The CDR3 protein is CASSDWGGGTTDTQYF. CDR3 sequence (DNA): TGCGCCAGCAGTGATTGGGGCGGGGGTACCACAGATACGCAGTATTTT.

This clone was detected a few times. This chain links TRBV19 with TRBJ1-2; no definite D call. CDR1 is LNHDA, CDR2 SQIVND, per germline (reference sequence). The CDR3 extends over 15 amino acids. V was cut by 6 bases and J by 3 bases, with 17 bases left in between. The CDR3 nucleotides read TGTGCCAGTAGACCCCTCGGGTCGGGATACTATGGCTACACCTTC. Translation: CASRPLGSGYYGYTF.

The chain joins TRBV2 to TRBJ2-5; D is unclear. Germline CDR1 reads SNHLY; CDR2 reads FYNNEI. V lost 5 bases and J 4 bases, leaving 17 bases between the germline ends. This CDR3 contains 15 residues. CDR3 DNA sequence: TGTGCCAGCAGTCCATCCTTGGACCCTGGAGAGACCCAGTACTTC. It encodes CASSPSLDPGETQYF.

This clone was counted only a few times. The chain joins TRBV9 to TRBJ2-2; no reliable D call. Per the germline V gene, CDR1 is SGDLS and CDR2 is YYNGEE. V was shortened by 0 bases and J by 1 base, with 4 bases between the two germline ends. The CDR3 contains 14 residues. This chain's CDR3 is CASSVEVNTGELFF. The DNA of the CDR3 is TGTGCCAGCAGCGTAGAAGTGAACACCGGGGAGCTGTTTTTT.

This clone was detected once. V and J are TRBV13 and TRBJ1-5, with a tentative D call TRBD1 (5 bases). This CDR3 has 16 amino acids. The V and J ends lost 0 bases and 2 bases respectively, with 11 bases between them. Germline V CDR1 and CDR2: PRHDT, FYEKMQ (reference sequence). The CDR3 DNA sequence: TGTGCCAGCAGCTTAGGCGGAGGACAACGCAATCAGCCCCAGCATTTT. It is translated as CASSLGGGQRNQPQHF.

The rearrangement uses TRBV7-8 and TRBJ2-2; D is ambiguous. The CDR3 contains 13 residues. Germline-derived CDR1 and CDR2 are SGHVS and FQNEAQ. Trimming left V 4 bases short and J 3 bases short, with 6 bases between. DNA for the CDR3: TGTGCCAGCAGCTCACAGTACACCGGGGAGCTGTTTTTT. Its translation is CASSSQYTGELFF.

CDR3 sequence reads: CASSSHWESGMYEQYF. CDR3 in DNA: TGTGCCAGCAGCTCGCACTGGGAGAGCGGGATGTACGAGCAGTACTTC. V is TRBV7-9 and J is TRBJ2-7; 7 nucleotides match TRBD2. V lost 4 bases and J lost 4; bases outside the gene matches: 13. The V gene's germline CDR1 is SEHNR and CDR2 FQNEAQ (reference sequence). This CDR3 has 16 residues.

The V and J genes are TRBV11-2 and TRBJ2-2; 7 nucleotides match TRBD1. V dropped 5 bases and J dropped 4; count of bases not matched to a gene: 7. The germline CDR1 and CDR2 sequences are SGHAT and FQNNGV. CDR3 length equals 15 residues. The CDR3: CASSHWGQRTGELFF. The CDR3 DNA reads TGTGCCAGCAGCCATTGGGGACAGCGCACCGGGGAGCTGTTTTTT.

The chain joins TRBV28 to TRBJ2-5; D is unclear. The CDR3 sequence is 11 residues long. CDR1 MDHEN and CDR2 SYDVKM come from the germline V gene. The V end lost 6 bases, the J end lost 4 bases, and 6 bases lay between the germline ends. The CDR3 reads CASRLTETQYF. CDR3 nucleotides: TGTGCCAGCAGACTGACAGAGACCCAGTACTTC. The whole variable domain, remainder taken from reference TRBV28 and TRBJ2-5, is DVKVTQSSRYLVKRTGEKVFLECVQDMDHENMFWYRQDPGLGLRLIYFSYDVKMKEKGDIPEGYSVSREKKERFSLILESASTNQTSMYLCASRLTETQYFGPGTRLLVL.

This sequence joins TRBV6-1 and TRBJ2-7; D unclear. The CDR3 consists of 13 residues. The V and J ends lost 5 bases and 3 bases respectively, with 11 bases between them. CDR1 is MNHNS, CDR2 SASEGT, per germline. Here the CDR3 reads CASSKDGVYEQYF. The CDR3 region has the DNA TGTGCCAGCAGTAAGGACGGCGTCTACGAGCAGTACTTC.

This sequence joins TRBV2 and TRBJ1-2; D remains unclear. CDR3 size: 13 residues. Per the germline V gene, CDR1 is SNHLY and CDR2 is FYNNEI. Trimming pared 7 bases from V and 4 bases from J, leaving 13 bases between. This CDR3 is CASTRTPSYGYTF. The CDR3 bases are TGTGCCAGCACCCGGACCCCTAGCTATGGCTACACCTTC.

This clone was recorded once. The chain employs TRBV28 and TRBJ1-4; 8 bases are shared with TRBD1. V lost 8 bases to trimming and J lost 10 bases; unmatched junction nucleotides: 3. The germline V gene has CDR1 MDHEN and CDR2 SYDVKM. The CDR3 consists of 11 residues. CDR3 sequence (DNA): TGTGCCAGCGATGACAGGGGAAAACTGTTTTTT. This gives the protein CASDDRGKLFF.

The chain uses TRBV13 and TRBJ2-1, with D unresolved. This CDR3 has 16 residues. Trimming shortened V by 0 bases and J by 4 bases, and 13 bases separated the two germline ends. The germline V gene has CDR1 PRHDT and CDR2 FYEKMQ (reference sequence). The CDR3 here is CASSLGLGIGYNEQFF. The CDR3 DNA reads as TGTGCCAGCAGCTTAGGCCTCGGTATAGGGTACAATGAGCAGTTCTTC.

V gene TRBV28 combines with J gene TRBJ2-7; D call uncertain. This CDR3 is built from 13 residues. CDR1 MDHEN and CDR2 SYDVKM come from the germline V gene. Trimming stripped 3 bases from V and 2 bases from J, with 8 bases between. The CDR3 DNA reads TGTGCCAGCAGTTTTGGCAGAACCTACGAGCAGTACTTC. Protein product: CASSFGRTYEQYF. Drawing the rest from reference TRBV28 and TRBJ2-7, the complete variable domain is DVKVTQSSRYLVKRTGEKVFLECVQDMDHENMFWYRQDPGLGLRLIYFSYDVKMKEKGDIPEGYSVSREKKERFSLILESASTNQTSMYLCASSFGRTYEQYFGPGTRLTVT.